The 23 T cell receptor beta chains below come from one sample, sequenced in a study of cytomegalovirus exposure and HLA in healthy donors. Repertoires were generated with immunoSEQ multiplex PCR, while TCRdb's copy carries only in-frame clones and drops some. In the table there are about 140,000 clones, around 85% of which are singletons. The specimen sequenced was PBMCs. These receptors were collected from a man between 18 and 35 years old in good health and CMV-seronegative.

Here the CDR3 reads CASSQVAGRKEQFF. The CDR3 DNA follows: TGCGCCAGCAGCCAAGTCGCAGGGCGCAAGGAGCAGTTCTTC. The chain is built from TRBV4-3 and TRBJ2-1, with a possible D match to TRBD1 (5 bases). In germline, CDR1 is LGHNA, CDR2 YSLEER. Between the trimmed V and J ends, which lost 1 base and 10 bases, there was a span of 14 bases. The CDR3 runs 14 residues.

The chain recombines TRBV12-5 with TRBJ2-7; weak D call: TRBD1 (5 bases). Looked up from germline, CDR1 is LGHNT and CDR2 is FRNRAP. The CDR3 runs 14 residues. Trimming took 3 bases from V and 2 from J, leaving 11 bases between them. In DNA form, the CDR3 reads TGTGCTAGTGGTTTCCGGTTGGGGCCCTACGAGCAGTACTTC. Translation: CASGFRLGPYEQYF.

The genes are TRBV7-9 and TRBJ1-1, with TRBD1 identical over 8 bases. V lost 5 bases, J lost 1 base, and 9 bases stayed unmatched. The CDR3 is 16 amino acids. CDR1 SEHNR and CDR2 FQNEAQ come from the germline V gene (reference sequence). CDR3 sequence reads: CASSIQGAGRNTEAFF. CDR3 DNA: TGTGCCAGCAGCATCCAGGGGGCCGGGAGGAACACTGAAGCTTTCTTT.

The V call is TRBV10-3, the J call TRBJ1-3; maybe TRBD1 (6 bases). Trimming took off 4 bases at V and 6 bases at J, with 13 bases between the two ends. The CDR3 has 14 amino acids. CDR1 is ENHRY, CDR2 SYGVKD, per germline. The CDR3 loop is CAISGRGEVNTIYF. CDR3 bases: TGTGCCATCAGTGGCAGGGGAGAAGTAAACACCATATATTTT.

As DNA, the CDR3 is TGTGCCAGCAGCAGTGGACAGAGCTACTATGGCTACACCTTC. It specifies CASSSGQSYYGYTF. The chain recombines TRBV6-6 with TRBJ1-2; perhaps TRBD1 as D (6 bases). Germline CDR1 MNHNY, CDR2 SVGAGI (reference sequence). V shed 6 bases and J shed 3 bases, with 14 bases lying between them. The CDR3 extends over 14 amino acids.

The V and J genes are TRBV4-1 and TRBJ1-3, with D perhaps matching TRBD1 (6 bases). Trimming removed 4 bases at V and 4 bases at J, with 11 bases between. The germline V gene has CDR1 MGHRA and CDR2 YSYEKL. The CDR3 covers 14 residues. The CDR3 loop reads CASSLQGPGNTIYF. In DNA, the CDR3 is TGCGCCAGCAGCCTTCAGGGGCCCGGAAACACCATATATTTT.

V gene TRBV4-2 combines with J gene TRBJ2-7, with D maybe TRBD1 (5 bases). The V gene's germline CDR1 is LGHNA and CDR2 YNFKEQ. V lost 6 bases and J 0 bases, leaving 12 bases between the germline ends. The length of the CDR3 is 14 residues. CDR3 sequence: CASSPHDSSYEQYF. CDR3 coding DNA: TGTGCCAGCAGTCCCCACGACAGCTCCTACGAGCAGTACTTC.

The count of this clone is one. J is TRBJ1-3 and V is TRBV9; TRBD1 is a possible D gene (6 bases). The CDR3 has 21 amino acids. The V gene lost 4 bases and the J gene lost 1 base, with 30 bases spanning the gap. Germline values: CDR1 SGDLS, CDR2 YYNGEE. The CDR3 coding sequence is TGTGCCAGCAGCCCAAAAGTAGGGCGGGGGCGCGACATTTCTTCTGGAAACACCATATATTTT. Protein: CASSPKVGRGRDISSGNTIYF.

The chain uses TRBV5-1 and TRBJ2-7; the D gene is possibly TRBD1 (6 bases). Germline V gene data show CDR1 as SGHRS and CDR2 as YFSETQ. This CDR3 contains 13 residues. V was clipped by 2 bases and J by 6 bases, with 12 bases between them. The DNA of the CDR3 is TGCGCCAGCAGCTTTGAGGGGGTCGGCGAGCAGTACTTC. It codes for CASSFEGVGEQYF.

V gene TRBV6-1 combines with J gene TRBJ1-4; no clear D. V was pared by 7 bases and J by 5 bases, with 11 bases between. Germline loops: CDR1 MNHNS, CDR2 SASEGT. The CDR3 length is 13 residues. This CDR3 is CASTLHVNEKLFF. CDR3 DNA sequence: TGTGCCAGCACCTTACACGTCAATGAAAAACTGTTTTTT.

The rearrangement joins TRBV7-2 to TRBJ2-3, with a possible D match to TRBD1 (6 bases). V was cut by 5 bases and J by 6 bases, with 12 bases left in between. Germline CDR1 SGHTA, CDR2 FQGNSA. This CDR3 is built from 13 residues. The CDR3 here is CASSRHRGDTQYF. The CDR3 DNA follows: TGTGCCAGCAGCCGCCATAGGGGGGATACGCAGTATTTT. Supplemented by reference TRBV7-2 and TRBJ2-3, the full variable domain reads GAGVSQSPSNKVTEKGKDVELRCDPISGHTALYWYRQSLGQGLEFLIYFQGNSAPDKSGLPSDRFSAERTGGSVSTLTIQRTQQEDSAVYLCASSRHRGDTQYFGPGTRLTVL.

The chain employs TRBV7-9 and TRBJ2-4; no definite D call. This CDR3 comprises 13 residues. Germline loops: CDR1 SEHNR, CDR2 FQNEAQ (reference sequence). Trimming left V 5 bases short and J 7 bases short, with 12 bases between. CDR3 sequence reads: CASSAPVRNIQYF. CDR3 DNA: TGTGCCAGCAGCGCCCCCGTCCGGAACATTCAGTACTTC. Full variable domain (rest looked up from reference TRBV7-9 and TRBJ2-4): DTGVSQNPRHKITKRGQNVTFRCDPISEHNRLYWYRQTLGQGPEFLTYFQNEAQLEKSRLLSDRFSAERPKGSFSTLEIQRTEQGDSAMYLCASSAPVRNIQYFGAGTRLSVL.

This clone has just a few counts. The sample has other DNA sequences that encode this CDR3 too. This chain connects TRBV7-9 to TRBJ1-1, with TRBD1 as a possible D gene (6 bases). V lost 5 bases to trimming and J lost 1 base, with 11 bases between them. Germline V CDR1 and CDR2: SEHNR, FQNEAQ (reference sequence). The CDR3 length is 14 residues. The CDR3, as DNA: TGTGCCAGCAGCCTACAGGGCAGGAACACTGAAGCTTTCTTT. Its protein product is CASSLQGRNTEAFF.

The chain recombines TRBV10-3 with TRBJ2-7; 11 bases are shared with TRBD1. CDR3 length: 15 amino acids. Germline V gives CDR1 ENHRY, CDR2 SYGVKD. Trimming cost V 6 bases and J 1 base; bases outside gene matches: 5. CDR3 nucleotide sequence: TGTGCCATCAGACCCGGACAGGGGGCATCCTACGAGCAGTACTTC. This translates into CAIRPGQGASYEQYF.

The genes are TRBV9 and TRBJ2-1; perhaps TRBD2 as D (6 bases). Germline loops: CDR1 SGDLS, CDR2 YYNGEE. Trimming left V 4 bases short and J 10 bases short, with 24 bases between. The CDR3 runs 16 residues. The CDR3 region is CASSTRDSHAPMEQFF. The CDR3 nucleotides are TGTGCCAGCAGCACCCGGGACTCTCACGCCCCGATGGAGCAGTTCTTC.

This clone is medium-sized in the sample. CDR3 residues: CASSSDRGGEQFF. The DNA for the CDR3 is TGTGCCAGCAGCTCCGACAGAGGGGGTGAGCAGTTCTTC. The chain recombines TRBV7-2 with TRBJ2-1; D possibly corresponds to TRBD1 (6 bases). The germline CDR1 and CDR2 sequences are SGHTA and FQGNSA. The CDR3 extends over 13 amino acids. Trimming took 4 bases from V and 9 from J, leaving 13 bases between them.

This chain connects TRBV28 to TRBJ1-1, with a tentative D call TRBD1 (6 bases). CDR3 length equals 17 residues. Trimming cost V 10 bases and J 1 base, with 25 bases left between them. CDR1 and CDR2 (germline): MDHEN, SYDVKM. CDR3 protein: CATSDGTPLNPNTEAFF. For the CDR3, the DNA is TGTGCCACCTCCGACGGGACACCCCTCAATCCGAACACTGAAGCTTTCTTT. The full variable domain, in which reference TRBV28 and TRBJ1-1 provide the parts outside the CDR3, is DVKVTQSSRYLVKRTGEKVFLECVQDMDHENMFWYRQDPGLGLRLIYFSYDVKMKEKGDIPEGYSVSREKKERFSLILESASTNQTSMYLCATSDGTPLNPNTEAFFGQGTRLTVV.

This clone has only one observation. This chain connects TRBV5-6 to TRBJ2-1, with D perhaps matching TRBD1 (6 bases). The ends were cut back, 4 bases at V and 3 bases at J, with 11 bases in the middle. The germline V gene has CDR1 SGHDT and CDR2 YYEEEE. The CDR3 has 14 residues. The CDR3 sequence is CASSPDRYYNEQFF. In DNA, the CDR3 is TGTGCCAGCAGCCCGGACAGATACTACAATGAGCAGTTCTTC.

This rearrangement joins TRBV6-6 to TRBJ1-5, with D perhaps matching TRBD1 (6 bases). This CDR3 has 15 amino acids. The germline V gene encodes CDR1 MNHNY and CDR2 SVGAGI (reference sequence). With 6 bases removed from V and 1 base from J, the gap between germline ends came to 13 bases. The CDR3 loop reads CASRPQGTSNQPQHF. In DNA form, the CDR3 reads TGTGCCAGCAGGCCACAGGGTACGAGCAATCAGCCCCAGCATTTT.

The chain combines TRBV18 with TRBJ1-1; a possible D gene is TRBD1 (5 bases). This CDR3 has 14 amino acids. Germline CDR1 KGHSH, CDR2 LQKENI. Between the trimmed V and J ends, which lost 0 bases and 4 bases, there was a span of 9 bases. The CDR3 bases are TGTGCCAGCTCACCACCCGGGGGGATCACTGAAGCTTTCTTT. Translating it yields CASSPPGGITEAFF.

The chain employs TRBV30 and TRBJ2-1, with 7 nucleotides matching TRBD2. V trimming: 8 bases; J trimming: 4 bases; junction bases outside the gene matches: 5. Looked up from germline, CDR1 is GTSNPN and CDR2 is SVGIG (reference sequence). The CDR3 has 12 residues. The CDR3 bases are TGTGCCGTAAGCGGGATGTACAATGAGCAGTTCTTC. Translation gives CAVSGMYNEQFF. Filled out from reference TRBV30 and TRBJ2-1, the complete variable domain reads SQTIHQWPATLVQPVGSPLSLECTVEGTSNPNLYWYRQAAGRGLQLLFYSVGIGQISSEVPQNLSASRPQDRQFILSSKKLLLSDSGFYLCAVSGMYNEQFFGPGTRLTVL.

The chain is built from TRBV5-4 and TRBJ2-7; 7 bases map to TRBD2. Germline lookup yields CDR1 SGHNT and CDR2 YYREEE (reference sequence). The length of the CDR3 is 13 residues. V lost 1 base to trimming and J lost 2 bases; unmatched junction nucleotides: 0. The chain's CDR3 is CASSLTSAYEQYF. DNA for the CDR3: TGTGCCAGCAGCTTGACTAGCGCCTACGAGCAGTACTTC.

The rearrangement uses TRBV28 and TRBJ1-3; D gene ambiguous. Trimming removed 2 bases from V and 0 bases from J, with 14 bases in between. Germline CDR1 reads MDHEN; CDR2 reads SYDVKM. The CDR3 has 17 amino acids. For the CDR3, the DNA is TGTGCCAGCAGTTTAATGATAGGTCCTAGCTCTGGAAACACCATATATTTT. Encoded protein: CASSLMIGPSSGNTIYF.